This T cell receptor (beta chain) stems from a study of OX40 agonist ivuxolimab in advanced cancers. Using immunoSEQ multiplex PCR, the repertoire was profiled, and TCRdb retains in-frame clones only, with some absent. The data contain 73,000 or so clones, around 84% of them singletons. A word on this clone: This specimen includes other DNA sequences encoding the same CDR3.

Here the sequenced sample was CD4+ or CD8+ T cells sorted from blood, taken in a trial of the OX40 agonist ivuxolimab. This clonotype originated in an adult with an advanced solid tumor such as melanoma, head and neck, liver or kidney cancer.

CDR3 DNA sequence: TGCGCCAGCAGCATGGGACAGGGCCTTGAAAAACTGTTTTTT. It specifies CASSMGQGLEKLFF. V is TRBV5-1 and J is TRBJ1-4; 9 bases line up with TRBD1. Looked up from germline, CDR1 is SGHRS and CDR2 is YFSETQ. This CDR3 spans 14 amino acids. Losses at the gene ends were 4 bases for V and 7 bases for J; bases not matched to a gene: 5.